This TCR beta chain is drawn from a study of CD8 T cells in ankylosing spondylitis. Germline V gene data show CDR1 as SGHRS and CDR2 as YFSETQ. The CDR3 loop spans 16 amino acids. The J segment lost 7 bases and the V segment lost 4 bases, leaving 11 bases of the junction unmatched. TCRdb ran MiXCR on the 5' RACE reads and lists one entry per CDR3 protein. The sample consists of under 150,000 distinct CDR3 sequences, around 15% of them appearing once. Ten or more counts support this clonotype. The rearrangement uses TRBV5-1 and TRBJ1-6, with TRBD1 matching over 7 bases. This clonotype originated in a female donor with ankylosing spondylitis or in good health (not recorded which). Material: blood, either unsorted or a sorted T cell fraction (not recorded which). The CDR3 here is CASSLTGSSGNSPLHF. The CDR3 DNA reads TGCGCCAGCAGCCTGACAGGGAGTAGCGGGAATTCACCCCTCCACTTT.